One T cell receptor beta chain is described in this entry. Its specificity is unknown. Using a FACSAria, the CD4+ and CD8+ T cells were sorted from the PBMCs. The sample originates from a study of CD8+ T cells in alopecia areata. Study as a whole: Treatment with tofacitinib (6 to 18 months) was followed by 6 months off drug.

As the sequencing template, cDNA was produced by extracting RNA and reverse transcribing it. Clones were read by immunoSEQ multiplex PCR, and TCRdb kept only the in-frame ones, dropping some. The repertoire holds some 170,000 clones, with 67% as singletons. Notes on the study in general: Lesional scalp, especially alopecia totalis/universalis, showed higher clonality than normal scalp.

The sequencing used CD8+ T cells sorted from blood, collected at week 0. The sequence came from a human donor with alopecia areata.

DNA for the CDR3: TGTGCCAGCAGCCAAGGGGTTGAAGGGATCGTTCAGCCCCAGCATTTT. It codes for CASSQGVEGIVQPQHF. The gene calls are TRBV16 and TRBJ1-5, with unresolved D. V shed 2 bases and J shed 6 bases, with 17 bases lying between them. The germline V gene has CDR1 KGHSY and CDR2 FQNENV. The CDR3 is made up of 16 amino acids. Supplemented by reference TRBV16 and TRBJ1-5, the full variable domain reads GEEVAQTPKHLVRGEGQKAKLYCAPIKGHSYVFWYQQVLKNEFKFLISFQNENVFDETGMPKERFSAKCLPNSPCSLEIQATKLEDSAVYFCASSQGVEGIVQPQHFGDGTRLSIL.